The source of this T cell receptor (beta chain) is a study of T-cell reconstitution after alpha-beta-depleted transplantation in children. Whole-study findings and limits: It was reported that alpha-beta T cells came from several hundred expanded graft clones (about two months after transplant). After one year, T-cell counts and TCRbeta diversity mostly came from new T cells. Surviving recipient T cells and intrathymic progenitors accounted for some patients' high TCRbeta diversity at day 60.

This clonotype has at least ten counts. Its target is unknown. The V and J ends lost 2 bases and 5 bases respectively, with 8 bases between them. This CDR3 spans 12 amino acids. CDR1 and CDR2 from the germline V gene are SGHRS and YFSETQ. Preparation of the TCRbeta library was carried out with unique molecular identifiers. TCRdb re-called the PCR reads with MiXCR, one entry per CDR3 protein. The sample includes about 290,000 distinct CDR3 sequences, less than 9.5% seen only once; the top ten take 8.5% to 9.5%. The rearrangement uses TRBV5-1 and TRBJ2-7, with unresolved D. The specimen comprised peripheral blood, sampled 360 days after TCRalphabeta/CD19-depleted stem cell transplant. This TCR was sampled from a female patient aged 2-10 years who had a stem cell transplant for Fanconi anemia, so the T cells may come from the graft donor. The CDR3 is CASSLGTNEQYF. The CDR3 bases are TGCGCCAGCAGCTTAGGTACGAACGAGCAGTACTTC. The variable domain in full, completed from reference TRBV5-1 and TRBJ2-7, reads KAGVTQTPRYLIKTRGQQVTLSCSPISGHRSVSWYQQTPGQGLQFLFEYFSETQRNKGNFPGRFSGRQFSNSRSEMNVSTLELGDSALYLCASSLGTNEQYFGPGTRLTVT.